Listed below are T cell receptor beta chains from one sample, sequenced in a study of blood T cell repertoires in COVID-19. Clones were read by immunoSEQ multiplex PCR, and TCRdb kept only the in-frame ones, dropping some. The sample yields over 200,000 clones, approximately 79% seen once. The specimen sequenced was peripheral blood. These receptors were collected from a human donor in a cohort sampled during active COVID-19. Both conserved end residues are part of each CDR3. The order of the fields is CDR3 DNA, CDR3 protein, J gene, clone size, D gene, V gene. D genes are given only for firm matches. Rows give clone size only sometimes, using once, few, many, or a class for an expanded clone.

CDR3nt: TGTGCCAGCAGTTCCCGGGACAGGCGGACCTTT
CDR3aa: CASSSRDRRTF
j_gene: TRBJ1-1
abundance: -
d_gene: TRBD1
v_gene: TRBV28

CDR3nt: TGTGCCAGCAGTGGGGAGGACTGGCGGAGGTCACCCCTCCACTTT
CDR3aa: CASSGEDWRRSPLHF
j_gene: TRBJ1-6
abundance: -
d_gene: -
v_gene: TRBV2

CDR3nt: TGTGCCAGTAGTATACTCGCCCTAGCGGCCCAAGAGACCCAGTACTTC
CDR3aa: CASSILALAAQETQYF
j_gene: TRBJ2-5
abundance: -
d_gene: TRBD2
v_gene: TRBV19

CDR3nt: TGTGCCAGCAGGCCCCGGCGGGGGGGCTACGAGCAGTACTTC
CDR3aa: CASRPRRGGYEQYF
j_gene: TRBJ2-7
abundance: -
d_gene: TRBD2
v_gene: TRBV27

CDR3nt: TGTGCCAGCAGCGGAGGGGCTGAAGCTTTCTTT
CDR3aa: CASSGGAEAFF
j_gene: TRBJ1-1
abundance: -
d_gene: -
v_gene: TRBV7-2

CDR3nt: TGTGCCAGCAGCTTGCCAGGGGGCTATAATTCACCCCTCCACTTT
CDR3aa: CASSLPGGYNSPLHF
j_gene: TRBJ1-6
abundance: -
d_gene: TRBD1
v_gene: TRBV5-6

CDR3nt: TGCGCCAGCAGCTACGGACAGGGGGCGGGTGAAGCTTTCTTT
CDR3aa: CASSYGQGAGEAFF
j_gene: TRBJ1-1
abundance: -
d_gene: TRBD1
v_gene: TRBV5-1

CDR3nt: TGTGCCAGCATCAAAAACAGTCTGACGGAGACCCAGTACTTC
CDR3aa: CASIKNSLTETQYF
j_gene: TRBJ2-5
abundance: few
d_gene: -
v_gene: TRBV7-9

CDR3nt: TGTGCCAGCAGTTCCTGGGACTGGGACGAGCAGTACTTC
CDR3aa: CASSSWDWDEQYF
j_gene: TRBJ2-7
abundance: -
d_gene: -
v_gene: TRBV6-7

CDR3nt: TGTGCCAGCAGCGTAGGCCCAGCGAACACCGGGGAGCTGTTTTTT
CDR3aa: CASSVGPANTGELFF
j_gene: TRBJ2-2
abundance: -
d_gene: -
v_gene: TRBV9

CDR3nt: TGTGCCAGCAGTTGGACTAGCGGACCGTACGAGCAGTACTTC
CDR3aa: CASSWTSGPYEQYF
j_gene: TRBJ2-7
abundance: -
d_gene: TRBD2
v_gene: TRBV6-5

CDR3nt: TGTGCCAGCAGTTCCGGCCTGACTAGCCTCTCCTACGAGCAGTACTTC
CDR3aa: CASSSGLTSLSYEQYF
j_gene: TRBJ2-7
abundance: -
d_gene: TRBD2
v_gene: TRBV7-2

CDR3nt: TGTGCCAGCAGTTTATCGGGCGGGGCTGTCTACGAGCAGTACTTC
CDR3aa: CASSLSGGAVYEQYF
j_gene: TRBJ2-7
abundance: -
d_gene: -
v_gene: TRBV28

CDR3nt: TGTGCCAGCAGCCGGGGACTAGCGGCGACCCTCTCCTACGAGCAGTACTTC
CDR3aa: CASSRGLAATLSYEQYF
j_gene: TRBJ2-7
abundance: -
d_gene: TRBD2
v_gene: TRBV7-2

CDR3nt: TGCAGCGTTAGCGGGAGGGTTACAGATACGCAGTATTTT
CDR3aa: CSVSGRVTDTQYF
j_gene: TRBJ2-3
abundance: -
d_gene: TRBD2
v_gene: TRBV29-1

CDR3nt: TGTGCCAGCAGGGGACAAAGGGGCTATAATTCACCCCTCCACTTT
CDR3aa: CASRGQRGYNSPLHF
j_gene: TRBJ1-6
abundance: -
d_gene: -
v_gene: TRBV6-5

CDR3nt: TGTGCCTGGACCCCGGGACATAACTCCTACGAGCAGTACTTC
CDR3aa: CAWTPGHNSYEQYF
j_gene: TRBJ2-7
abundance: -
d_gene: -
v_gene: TRBV30

CDR3nt: TGTGCCAGCAGCCAAGATCTAGCGGGAATGGGGGAGCAGTACTTC
CDR3aa: CASSQDLAGMGEQYF
j_gene: TRBJ2-7
abundance: -
d_gene: TRBD2
v_gene: TRBV4-2

CDR3nt: TGCAGTGCTAGTACAGGGAATCAGCCCCAGCATTTT
CDR3aa: CSASTGNQPQHF
j_gene: TRBJ1-5
abundance: few
d_gene: -
v_gene: TRBV20-1

CDR3nt: TGCAGCGAACTAGGGGGCGATGAAAATACGCAGTATTTT
CDR3aa: CSELGGDENTQYF
j_gene: TRBJ2-3
abundance: -
d_gene: TRBD1
v_gene: TRBV29-1

CDR3nt: TGCGCCAGCAGCCCCGGACTAGCGGTACACGACTCCTACGAGCAGTACTTC
CDR3aa: CASSPGLAVHDSYEQYF
j_gene: TRBJ2-7
abundance: -
d_gene: TRBD2
v_gene: TRBV5-1

CDR3nt: TGTGCCAGCAGTTTATCCGGGACAGGGTTAGTCACTGAAGCTTTCTTT
CDR3aa: CASSLSGTGLVTEAFF
j_gene: TRBJ1-1
abundance: -
d_gene: TRBD1
v_gene: TRBV27

CDR3nt: TGTGCCAGCAGTTTCGACAGGGATGCCTATGGCTACACCTTC
CDR3aa: CASSFDRDAYGYTF
j_gene: TRBJ1-2
abundance: -
d_gene: TRBD1
v_gene: TRBV27

CDR3nt: TGTGCCAGTAGTATGACAGGGGGGACAGATACGCAGTATTTT
CDR3aa: CASSMTGGTDTQYF
j_gene: TRBJ2-3
abundance: -
d_gene: TRBD1
v_gene: TRBV19

CDR3nt: TGTGCCAGCAGCCTGGGGCCGACCAAAGTGGACGAGCAGTACTTC
CDR3aa: CASSLGPTKVDEQYF
j_gene: TRBJ2-7
abundance: -
d_gene: -
v_gene: TRBV11-2

CDR3nt: TGTGCCAGCGGGCGTGGGGGGCTAGCGGGAAACGAGCAGTACTTC
CDR3aa: CASGRGGLAGNEQYF
j_gene: TRBJ2-7
abundance: -
d_gene: TRBD2
v_gene: TRBV28

CDR3nt: TGCGCCAGCAGCTCCCACCCTGGGGAGGGCGAGCAGTACTTC
CDR3aa: CASSSHPGEGEQYF
j_gene: TRBJ2-7
abundance: -
d_gene: TRBD2
v_gene: TRBV5-1

CDR3nt: TGTGCCAGCAGCTTAGTAGCGGGAGCCAGTGAGCAGTTCTTC
CDR3aa: CASSLVAGASEQFF
j_gene: TRBJ2-1
abundance: -
d_gene: TRBD2
v_gene: TRBV7-8

CDR3nt: TGTGCCAGCAGTCTACAGGGTGGTGAAGCTTTCTTT
CDR3aa: CASSLQGGEAFF
j_gene: TRBJ1-1
abundance: -
d_gene: -
v_gene: TRBV11-1

CDR3nt: TGTGCCAGCAGGAGGACAGTCACAGATACGCAGTATTTT
CDR3aa: CASRRTVTDTQYF
j_gene: TRBJ2-3
abundance: -
d_gene: -
v_gene: TRBV2

CDR3nt: TGCAGCGCCCTTACAGGGATCTACGAGCAGTACTTC
CDR3aa: CSALTGIYEQYF
j_gene: TRBJ2-7
abundance: once
d_gene: -
v_gene: TRBV29-1

CDR3nt: TGTGCCAGCTCAGAATTATCCGGGACTGCCTCCTACGAGCAGTACTTC
CDR3aa: CASSELSGTASYEQYF
j_gene: TRBJ2-7
abundance: -
d_gene: -
v_gene: TRBV18

CDR3nt: TGTGCCAGCAGCCACCCTCCGGGACTAGCGGTTATTACCACCTACGAGCAGTACTTC
CDR3aa: CASSHPPGLAVITTYEQYF
j_gene: TRBJ2-7
abundance: -
d_gene: TRBD2
v_gene: TRBV3-1/TRBV3-2

CDR3nt: TGTGCCAGCAGTTCTCCGGGACTAGCCAAAAACATTCAGTACTTC
CDR3aa: CASSSPGLAKNIQYF
j_gene: TRBJ2-4
abundance: -
d_gene: -
v_gene: TRBV27

CDR3nt: TGTGCCAGCAGATCGCTCCTAACCTTGCATTTT
CDR3aa: CASRSLLTLHF
j_gene: TRBJ1-5
abundance: -
d_gene: -
v_gene: TRBV28

CDR3nt: TGTGCCAGCAGTTTACACGGGACTGGGGTCTACGAGCAGTACTTC
CDR3aa: CASSLHGTGVYEQYF
j_gene: TRBJ2-7
abundance: once
d_gene: -
v_gene: TRBV28

CDR3nt: TGTGCCTCCCGTCAGGGGGGATCCTACGAGCAGTACTTC
CDR3aa: CASRQGGSYEQYF
j_gene: TRBJ2-7
abundance: few
d_gene: -
v_gene: TRBV27

CDR3nt: TGTGCCACCAGCGACAGGGTCAGGTGGCCGGACACTGAAGCTTTCTTT
CDR3aa: CATSDRVRWPDTEAFF
j_gene: TRBJ1-1
abundance: -
d_gene: TRBD1
v_gene: TRBV24-1

CDR3nt: TGCGCCAGCAGCCAAGATTTTCGGGGGGCTCCCCACTACGAGCAGTACTTC
CDR3aa: CASSQDFRGAPHYEQYF
j_gene: TRBJ2-7
abundance: -
d_gene: -
v_gene: TRBV4-1

CDR3nt: TGTGCCAGCAGCTCAGGACAAAACACTGAAGCTTTCTTT
CDR3aa: CASSSGQNTEAFF
j_gene: TRBJ1-1
abundance: -
d_gene: -
v_gene: TRBV7-8

CDR3nt: TGTGCCAGCAGTCCGTCCCCCTACGAGCAGTACTTC
CDR3aa: CASSPSPYEQYF
j_gene: TRBJ2-7
abundance: once
d_gene: -
v_gene: TRBV12-3/TRBV12-4

CDR3nt: TGTGCCAGCAGCCCGGGACAGGGGGCCAAAAACATTCAGTACTTC
CDR3aa: CASSPGQGAKNIQYF
j_gene: TRBJ2-4
abundance: -
d_gene: TRBD1
v_gene: TRBV7-2

CDR3nt: TGCGCCAGCAGCCAGCAACAGGGGAGCTCCTACGAGCAGTACTTC
CDR3aa: CASSQQQGSSYEQYF
j_gene: TRBJ2-7
abundance: once
d_gene: TRBD1
v_gene: TRBV4-1

CDR3nt: TGTGCCTGGAGTTGGGGCAGCTCCTACTATGGCTACACCTTC
CDR3aa: CAWSWGSSYYGYTF
j_gene: TRBJ1-2
abundance: few
d_gene: -
v_gene: TRBV30

CDR3nt: TGCGCCAGCAGCGCCGCGGGACAGGGAGAGGGGGTCGAGCAGTACTTC
CDR3aa: CASSAAGQGEGVEQYF
j_gene: TRBJ2-7
abundance: once
d_gene: TRBD1
v_gene: TRBV5-1

CDR3nt: TGTGCCAGTAGGCGCCTAGCGGGACCCAATGAGCAGTTCTTC
CDR3aa: CASRRLAGPNEQFF
j_gene: TRBJ2-1
abundance: -
d_gene: TRBD2
v_gene: TRBV19

CDR3nt: TGTGCCACCAGTGATTTGGCGATTGAGCAGTTCTTC
CDR3aa: CATSDLAIEQFF
j_gene: TRBJ2-1
abundance: -
d_gene: -
v_gene: TRBV24-1

CDR3nt: TGTGCCAGCAGCCCTAGGTTTGGGTATGAGCAGTTCTTC
CDR3aa: CASSPRFGYEQFF
j_gene: TRBJ2-1
abundance: -
d_gene: -
v_gene: TRBV7-7

CDR3nt: TGTGCCAGCAGCTCTGGAGCAACTAATGAAAAACTGTTTTTT
CDR3aa: CASSSGATNEKLFF
j_gene: TRBJ1-4
abundance: once
d_gene: -
v_gene: TRBV9

CDR3nt: TGTGCCAGTACCCCCAATCGGAACTATGGCTACACCTTC
CDR3aa: CASTPNRNYGYTF
j_gene: TRBJ1-2
abundance: -
d_gene: -
v_gene: TRBV19

CDR3nt: TGCAGCGCCTGGACTAGCGGGAGTCACCAAGAGACCCAGTACTTC
CDR3aa: CSAWTSGSHQETQYF
j_gene: TRBJ2-5
abundance: -
d_gene: TRBD2
v_gene: TRBV29-1

CDR3nt: TGTGCCAGCAGTTACAGGAACTATGGCTACACCTTC
CDR3aa: CASSYRNYGYTF
j_gene: TRBJ1-2
abundance: -
d_gene: -
v_gene: TRBV12-3/TRBV12-4

CDR3nt: TGTGCCAGCAGCTTAGGAATAATACAGGGCCAGGGGGAAAAACTGTTTTTT
CDR3aa: CASSLGIIQGQGEKLFF
j_gene: TRBJ1-4
abundance: once
d_gene: -
v_gene: TRBV27

CDR3nt: TGCGCCAGCAGCTTGGATCTCCGCGGGAGGGCTTCTTCCGGGGAGCTGTTTTTT
CDR3aa: CASSLDLRGRASSGELFF
j_gene: TRBJ2-2
abundance: -
d_gene: TRBD2
v_gene: TRBV5-1

CDR3nt: TGTGCCAGCTCCAAGGGGATTTATACCGGGGCCAACGTCCTGACTTTC
CDR3aa: CASSKGIYTGANVLTF
j_gene: TRBJ2-6
abundance: -
d_gene: -
v_gene: TRBV27

CDR3nt: TGTGCCAGCAGTCCCCGGGCGAGAGAGCTTCAACCTGGGGCGGGCTACACCTTC
CDR3aa: CASSPRARELQPGAGYTF
j_gene: TRBJ1-2
abundance: -
d_gene: -
v_gene: TRBV6-6

CDR3nt: TGCACCAGCACGCCCAGGTTGATATCGACAGAAAATACGGGCAATCAGCCCCAGCATTTT
CDR3aa: CTSTPRLISTENTGNQPQHF
j_gene: TRBJ1-5
abundance: -
d_gene: -
v_gene: TRBV1

CDR3nt: TGTGCCAGCAGTAAGAATCAGGGGGCTGGGACTGAAGCTTTCTTT
CDR3aa: CASSKNQGAGTEAFF
j_gene: TRBJ1-1
abundance: once
d_gene: TRBD1
v_gene: TRBV27

CDR3nt: TGTGCCAGCAGAGGACAGAGAAGCTCTGGGGCCAACGTCCTGACTTTC
CDR3aa: CASRGQRSSGANVLTF
j_gene: TRBJ2-6
abundance: -
d_gene: -
v_gene: TRBV28